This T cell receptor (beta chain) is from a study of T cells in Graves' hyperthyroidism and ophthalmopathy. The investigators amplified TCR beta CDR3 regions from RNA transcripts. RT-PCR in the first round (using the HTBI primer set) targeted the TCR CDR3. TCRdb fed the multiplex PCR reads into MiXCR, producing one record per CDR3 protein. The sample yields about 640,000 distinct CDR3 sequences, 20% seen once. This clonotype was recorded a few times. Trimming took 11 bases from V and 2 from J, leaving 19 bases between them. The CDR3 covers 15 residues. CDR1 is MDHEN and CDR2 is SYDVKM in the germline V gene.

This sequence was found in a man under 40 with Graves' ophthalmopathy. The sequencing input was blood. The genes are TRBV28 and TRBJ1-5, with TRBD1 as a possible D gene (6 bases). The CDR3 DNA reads TGTGCCTCCCTTCCCGGGACACTTGGCAATCAGCCCCAGCATTTT. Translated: CASLPGTLGNQPQHF.